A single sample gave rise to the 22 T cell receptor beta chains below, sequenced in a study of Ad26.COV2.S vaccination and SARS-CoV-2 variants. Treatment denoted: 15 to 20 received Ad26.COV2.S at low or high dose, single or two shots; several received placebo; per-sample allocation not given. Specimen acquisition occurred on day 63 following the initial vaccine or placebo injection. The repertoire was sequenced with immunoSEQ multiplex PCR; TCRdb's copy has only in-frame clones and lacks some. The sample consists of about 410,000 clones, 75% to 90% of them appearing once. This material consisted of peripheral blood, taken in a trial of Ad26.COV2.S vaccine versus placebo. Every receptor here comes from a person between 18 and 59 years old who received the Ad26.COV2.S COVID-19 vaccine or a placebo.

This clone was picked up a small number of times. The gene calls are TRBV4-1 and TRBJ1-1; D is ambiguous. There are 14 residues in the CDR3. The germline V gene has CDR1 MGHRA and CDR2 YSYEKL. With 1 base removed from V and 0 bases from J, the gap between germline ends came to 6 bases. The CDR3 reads CASSQGVVNTEAFF. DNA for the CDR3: TGCGCCAGCAGCCAAGGGGTGGTGAACACTGAAGCTTTCTTT.

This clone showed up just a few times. The CDR3 spells CSVVKDGYTF. Here the CDR3 DNA reads TGCAGCGTTGTAAAAGATGGCTACACCTTC. This chain connects TRBV29-1 to TRBJ1-2; D is ambiguous. Germline lookup yields CDR1 SQVTM and CDR2 ANQGSEA. The length of the CDR3 is 10 residues. Trimming took 4 bases from V and 6 from J, leaving 6 bases between them.

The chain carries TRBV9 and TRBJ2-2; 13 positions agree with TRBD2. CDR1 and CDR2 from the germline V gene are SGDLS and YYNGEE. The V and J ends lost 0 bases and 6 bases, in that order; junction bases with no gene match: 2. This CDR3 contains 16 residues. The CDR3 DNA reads TGTGCCAGCAGCGTAGGACTAGCGGGGGGCTCCGGGGAGCTGTTTTTT. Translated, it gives CASSVGLAGGSGELFF.

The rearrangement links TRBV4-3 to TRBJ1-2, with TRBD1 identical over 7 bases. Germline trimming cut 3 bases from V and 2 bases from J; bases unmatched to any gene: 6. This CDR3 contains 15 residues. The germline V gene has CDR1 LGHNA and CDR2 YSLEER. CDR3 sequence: CASSQFQGQNYGYTF. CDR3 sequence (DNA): TGCGCCAGCAGCCAGTTCCAGGGACAGAACTATGGCTACACCTTC.

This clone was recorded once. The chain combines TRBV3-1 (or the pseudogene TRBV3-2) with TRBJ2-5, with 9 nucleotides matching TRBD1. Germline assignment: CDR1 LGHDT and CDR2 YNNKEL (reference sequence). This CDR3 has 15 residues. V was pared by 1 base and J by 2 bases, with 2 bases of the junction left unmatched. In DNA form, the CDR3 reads TGTGCCAGCAGCCAAGTTGGACAGGGGCAAGAGACCCAGTACTTC. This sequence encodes CASSQVGQGQETQYF.

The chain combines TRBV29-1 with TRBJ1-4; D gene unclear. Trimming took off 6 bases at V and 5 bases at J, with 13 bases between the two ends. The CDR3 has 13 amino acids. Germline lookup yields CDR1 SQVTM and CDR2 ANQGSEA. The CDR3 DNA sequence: TGCAGCGTCGCCACCTCTTGGAATGAAAAACTGTTTTTT. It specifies CSVATSWNEKLFF.

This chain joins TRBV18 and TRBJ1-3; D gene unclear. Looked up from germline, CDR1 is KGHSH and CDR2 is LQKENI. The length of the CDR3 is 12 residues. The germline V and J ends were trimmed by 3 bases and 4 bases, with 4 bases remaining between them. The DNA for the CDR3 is TGTGCCAGCTCACCGCTAGGAAACACCATATATTTT. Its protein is CASSPLGNTIYF.

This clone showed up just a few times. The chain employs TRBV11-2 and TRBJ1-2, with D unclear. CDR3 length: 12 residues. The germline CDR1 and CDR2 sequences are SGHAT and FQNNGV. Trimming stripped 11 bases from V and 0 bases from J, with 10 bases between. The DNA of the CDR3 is TGTGCCTCCTATGGGTCTAACTATGGCTACACCTTC. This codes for CASYGSNYGYTF. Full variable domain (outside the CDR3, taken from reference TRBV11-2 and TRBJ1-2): EAGVAQSPRYKIIEKRQSVAFWCNPISGHATLYWYQQILGQGPKLLIQFQNNGVVDDSQLPKDRFSAERLKGVDSTLKIQPAKLEDSAVYLCASYGSNYGYTFGSGTRLTVV.

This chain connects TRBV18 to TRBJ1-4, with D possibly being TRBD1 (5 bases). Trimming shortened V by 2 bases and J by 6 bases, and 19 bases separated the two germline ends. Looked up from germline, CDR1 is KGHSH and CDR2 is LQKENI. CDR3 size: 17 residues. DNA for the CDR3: TGTGCCAGCTCACCATTCCCGACAGTCGGAACGGATGAAAAACTGTTTTTT. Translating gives CASSPFPTVGTDEKLFF.

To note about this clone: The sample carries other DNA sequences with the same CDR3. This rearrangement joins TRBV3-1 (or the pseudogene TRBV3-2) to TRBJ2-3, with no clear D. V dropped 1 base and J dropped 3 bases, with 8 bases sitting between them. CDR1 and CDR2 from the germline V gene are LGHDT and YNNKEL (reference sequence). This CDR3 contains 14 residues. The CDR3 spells CASSQVSGTDTQYF. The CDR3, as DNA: TGTGCCAGCAGCCAAGTTTCCGGGACAGATACGCAGTATTTT.

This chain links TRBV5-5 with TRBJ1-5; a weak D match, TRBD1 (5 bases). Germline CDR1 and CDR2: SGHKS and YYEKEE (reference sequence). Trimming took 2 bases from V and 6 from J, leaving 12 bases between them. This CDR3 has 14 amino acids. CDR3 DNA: TGTGCCAGCAGCTTAGAGGGGTTATCTCAGCCCCAGCATTTT. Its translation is CASSLEGLSQPQHF.

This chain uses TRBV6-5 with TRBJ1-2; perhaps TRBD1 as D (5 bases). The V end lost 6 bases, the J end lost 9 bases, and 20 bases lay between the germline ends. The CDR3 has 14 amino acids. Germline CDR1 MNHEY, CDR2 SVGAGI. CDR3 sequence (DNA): TGTGCCAGCAGCCGGTCTGGGACGGACGGGAGCTACACCTTC. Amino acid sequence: CASSRSGTDGSYTF.

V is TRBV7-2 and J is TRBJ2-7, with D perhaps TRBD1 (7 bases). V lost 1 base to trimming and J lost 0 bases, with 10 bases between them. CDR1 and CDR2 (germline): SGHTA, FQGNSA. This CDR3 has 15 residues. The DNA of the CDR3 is TGTGCCAGCAGCTTAGGGCGGGACAGCTCCTACGAGCAGTACTTC. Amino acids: CASSLGRDSSYEQYF.

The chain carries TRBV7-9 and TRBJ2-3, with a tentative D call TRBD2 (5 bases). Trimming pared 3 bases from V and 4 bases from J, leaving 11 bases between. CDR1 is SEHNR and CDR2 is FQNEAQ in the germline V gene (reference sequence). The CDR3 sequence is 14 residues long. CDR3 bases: TGTGCCAGCAGCTTGGTGGCTAGCCCAGATACGCAGTATTTT. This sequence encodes CASSLVASPDTQYF.

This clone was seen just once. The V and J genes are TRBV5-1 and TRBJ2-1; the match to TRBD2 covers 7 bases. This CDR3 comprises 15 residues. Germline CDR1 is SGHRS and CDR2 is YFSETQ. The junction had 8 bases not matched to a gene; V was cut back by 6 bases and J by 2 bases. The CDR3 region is CASKNPGGTYNEQFF. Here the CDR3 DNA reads TGCGCCAGCAAGAATCCGGGGGGAACCTACAATGAGCAGTTCTTC.

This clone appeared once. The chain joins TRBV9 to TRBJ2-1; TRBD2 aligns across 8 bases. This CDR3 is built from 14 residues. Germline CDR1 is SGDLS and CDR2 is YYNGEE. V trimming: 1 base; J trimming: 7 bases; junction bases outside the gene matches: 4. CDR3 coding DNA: TGTGCCAGCAGCGTACCTGGGACTAGTAATGAGCAGTTCTTC. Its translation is CASSVPGTSNEQFF.

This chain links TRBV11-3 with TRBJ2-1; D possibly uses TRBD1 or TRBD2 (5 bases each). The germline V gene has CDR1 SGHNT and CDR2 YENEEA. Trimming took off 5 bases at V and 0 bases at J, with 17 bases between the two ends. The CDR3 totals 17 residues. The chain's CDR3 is CASSPTREPSSYNEQFF. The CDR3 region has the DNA TGTGCCAGCAGCCCCACCAGGGAGCCGAGCTCCTACAATGAGCAGTTCTTC.

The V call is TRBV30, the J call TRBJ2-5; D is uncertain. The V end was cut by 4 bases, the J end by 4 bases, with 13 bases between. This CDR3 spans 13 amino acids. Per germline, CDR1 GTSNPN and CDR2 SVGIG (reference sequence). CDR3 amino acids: CAWTVGLAETQYF. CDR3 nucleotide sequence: TGTGCCTGGACGGTCGGTCTGGCAGAGACCCAGTACTTC.

CDR3 region: CASSEVQTVEKLFF. In nucleotides, the CDR3 is TGTGCCAGCAGTGAGGTGCAGACGGTCGAAAAACTGTTTTTT. V usage is TRBV6-1 and J usage is TRBJ1-4; D is undetermined. V was clipped by 3 bases and J by 8 bases, with 13 bases between them. The CDR3 covers 14 residues. Germline values: CDR1 MNHNS, CDR2 SASEGT.

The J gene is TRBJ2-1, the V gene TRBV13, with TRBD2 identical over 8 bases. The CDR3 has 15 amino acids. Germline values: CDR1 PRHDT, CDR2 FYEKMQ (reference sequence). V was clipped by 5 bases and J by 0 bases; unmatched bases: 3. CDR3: CASSTRGGSYNEQFF. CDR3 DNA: TGTGCCAGCAGCACCCGGGGGGGCTCCTACAATGAGCAGTTCTTC.

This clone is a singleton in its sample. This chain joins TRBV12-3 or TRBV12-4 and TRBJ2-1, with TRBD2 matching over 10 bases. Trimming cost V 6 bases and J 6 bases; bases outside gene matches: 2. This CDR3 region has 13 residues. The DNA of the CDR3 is TGTGCCAGCAGACGGACTAGCGGCAATGAGCAGTTCTTC. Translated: CASRRTSGNEQFF.

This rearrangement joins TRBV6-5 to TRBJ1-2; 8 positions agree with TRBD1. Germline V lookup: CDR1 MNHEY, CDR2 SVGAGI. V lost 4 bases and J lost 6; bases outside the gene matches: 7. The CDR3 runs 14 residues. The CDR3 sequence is CASSFVTGGDGYTF. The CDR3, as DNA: TGTGCCAGCAGTTTCGTTACAGGGGGAGATGGCTACACCTTC.